The next 3 T cell receptor beta chains were all read from a single sample in a study of blood T cell repertoires in COVID-19. TCRdb's table, derived via immunoSEQ multiplex PCR, lists solely in-frame clones and lacks some. The sample lists around 200,000 clones, approximately 84% occurring once. The material sequenced was peripheral blood. The receptor set was obtained from a man over 45 with acute or convalescent COVID-19.

The chain uses TRBV5-1 and TRBJ1-1; TRBD1 might be the D (5 bases). The CDR3 loop spans 14 amino acids. CDR1 and CDR2 (germline): SGHRS, YFSETQ. V was pared by 4 bases and J by 3 bases, with 13 bases between. This CDR3 is CASSQTLGDTEAFF. CDR3 DNA: TGCGCCAGCAGCCAGACATTAGGGGACACTGAAGCTTTCTTT.

The V and J genes are TRBV5-1 and TRBJ2-5, with 7 bases that match TRBD2. The CDR3 is 12 residues long. The germline CDR1 and CDR2 sequences are SGHRS and YFSETQ. Germline trimming cut 10 bases from V and 4 bases from J; bases unmatched to any gene: 7. CDR3 bases: TGCGCCTCGGGGGAGGGCCGAGAGACCCAGTACTTC. As protein: CASGEGRETQYF.

This clone turned up a few times. V and J are TRBV19 and TRBJ1-5; D is possibly TRBD1 (6 bases). V lost 3 bases and J 7 bases, leaving 16 bases between the germline ends. The CDR3 extends over 15 amino acids. Germline V gene sequence: CDR1 LNHDA, CDR2 SQIVND (reference sequence). CDR3 loop: CASSMGTGFGQPQHF. The CDR3 DNA is TGTGCCAGTAGTATGGGTACAGGGTTTGGACAGCCCCAGCATTTT.